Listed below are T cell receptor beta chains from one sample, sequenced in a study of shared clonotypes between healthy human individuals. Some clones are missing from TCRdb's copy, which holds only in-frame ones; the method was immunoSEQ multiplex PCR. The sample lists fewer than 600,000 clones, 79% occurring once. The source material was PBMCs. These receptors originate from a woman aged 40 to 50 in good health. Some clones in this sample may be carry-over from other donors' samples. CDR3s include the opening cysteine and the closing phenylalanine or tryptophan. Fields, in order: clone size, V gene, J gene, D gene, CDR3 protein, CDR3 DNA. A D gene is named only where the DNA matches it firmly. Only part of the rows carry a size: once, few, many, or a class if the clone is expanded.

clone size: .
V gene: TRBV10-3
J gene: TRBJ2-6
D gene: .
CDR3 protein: CAISGRDAYSGANVLTF
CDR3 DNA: TGTGCCATCAGTGGCCGGGACGCTTATTCTGGGGCCAACGTCCTGACTTTC

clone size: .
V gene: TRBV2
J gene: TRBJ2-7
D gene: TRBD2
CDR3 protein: CASSERPSGGSSYEQYF
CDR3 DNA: TGTGCCAGCAGTGAACGGCCTAGCGGGGGGTCCTCCTACGAGCAGTACTTC

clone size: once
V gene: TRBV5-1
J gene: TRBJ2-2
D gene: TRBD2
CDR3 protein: CASSLGLAGAGELFF
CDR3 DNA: TGCGCCAGCAGCTTGGGGCTAGCGGGAGCCGGGGAGCTGTTTTTT

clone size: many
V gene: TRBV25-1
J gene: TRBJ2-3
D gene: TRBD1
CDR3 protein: CASSEMGTGTRTDTQYF
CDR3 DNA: TGTGCCAGCAGTGAAATGGGGACAGGGACTCGCACAGATACGCAGTATTTT

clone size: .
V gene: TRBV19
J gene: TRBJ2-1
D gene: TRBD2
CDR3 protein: CASSMVGLAGESSYNEQFF
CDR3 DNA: TGTGCCAGTAGTATGGTGGGACTAGCGGGAGAGAGCTCCTACAATGAGCAGTTCTTC

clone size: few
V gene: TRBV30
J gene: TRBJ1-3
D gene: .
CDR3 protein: CAWSVVGGRGNTIYF
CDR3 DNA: TGTGCCTGGAGTGTGGTAGGGGGACGAGGAAACACCATATATTTT

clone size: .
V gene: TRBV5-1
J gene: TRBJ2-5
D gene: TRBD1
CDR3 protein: CASSWGQNQETQYF
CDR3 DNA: TGCGCCAGCAGCTGGGGACAGAACCAAGAGACCCAGTACTTC

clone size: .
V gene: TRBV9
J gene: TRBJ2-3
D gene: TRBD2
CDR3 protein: CASSAGLAGGSSTDTQYF
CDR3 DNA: TGTGCCAGCAGCGCCGGACTAGCGGGAGGATCTAGCACAGATACGCAGTATTTT

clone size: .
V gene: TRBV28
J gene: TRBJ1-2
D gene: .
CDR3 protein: CASRSNTGGYTF
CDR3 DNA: TGTGCCAGCAGGAGTAATACCGGAGGCTACACCTTC

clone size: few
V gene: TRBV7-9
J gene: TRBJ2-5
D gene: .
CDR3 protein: CASSKTRETQYF
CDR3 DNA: TGTGCCAGCAGCAAAACTAGGGAGACCCAGTACTTC

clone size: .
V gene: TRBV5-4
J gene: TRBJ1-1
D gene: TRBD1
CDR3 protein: CASSGDRVGGTEAFF
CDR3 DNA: TGTGCCAGCAGCGGGGACAGGGTGGGTGGCACTGAAGCTTTCTTT

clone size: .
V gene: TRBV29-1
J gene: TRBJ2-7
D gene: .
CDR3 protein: CSVSKDKWGWEQYF
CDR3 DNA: TGCAGCGTTAGCAAGGACAAGTGGGGTTGGGAGCAGTACTTC

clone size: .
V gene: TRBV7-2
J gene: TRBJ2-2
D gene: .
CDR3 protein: CASTTVAGELFF
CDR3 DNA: TGTGCCAGCACCACCGTAGCCGGGGAGCTGTTTTTT

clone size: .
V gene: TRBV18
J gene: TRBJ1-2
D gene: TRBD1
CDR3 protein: CASSPSRGRDGYTF
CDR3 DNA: TGTGCCAGCTCACCGTCGAGGGGGCGTGATGGCTACACCTTC

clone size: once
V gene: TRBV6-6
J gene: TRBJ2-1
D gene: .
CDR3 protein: CASSYGSGHVNEQFF
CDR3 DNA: TGTGCCAGCAGTTACGGGTCAGGGCACGTAAATGAGCAGTTCTTC

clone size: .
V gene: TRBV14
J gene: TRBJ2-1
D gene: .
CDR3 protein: CASSQEKFYNEQFF
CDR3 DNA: TGTGCCAGCAGCCAAGAAAAATTCTACAATGAGCAGTTCTTC

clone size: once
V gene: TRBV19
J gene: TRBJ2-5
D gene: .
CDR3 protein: CASSGERRGQETQYF
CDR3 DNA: TGTGCCAGTAGTGGGGAGCGTAGGGGCCAAGAGACCCAGTACTTC

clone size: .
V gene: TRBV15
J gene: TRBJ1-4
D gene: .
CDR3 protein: CATSRDRSWDEKLFF
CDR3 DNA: TGTGCCACCAGCAGAGACCGCTCATGGGATGAAAAACTGTTTTTT